One sample yielded the 18 T cell receptor beta chains listed below, sequenced in a study of metastatic and nonmetastatic thyroid tumors. Nobody among the patients had been given any treatment before thyroid surgery. TCRdb called clones again from the PCR reads with MiXCR. The sample includes 10,000 to 13,000 clones, approximately 30% of them seen just once. Sequencing used tumor tissue. These receptors originate from a male donor with papillary thyroid cancer or a benign thyroid nodule (not recorded which). Some clones in this sample may be carry-over from other donors' samples.

This clone was seen a handful of times. A much larger clone lies one base from this, so it may be a read error. The CDR3 protein is CAWRLAGPDTQYF. The CDR3 DNA is TGTGCCTGGAGACTAGCGGGACCGGACACTCAGTACTTC. This chain uses TRBV30 with TRBJ2-4; the match to TRBD2 covers 10 bases. Germline CDR1 GTSNPN, CDR2 SVGIG (reference sequence). This CDR3 comprises 13 residues. After removal of 3 bases from V and 12 bases from J, the junction contained 8 bases not matched to a gene.

Within the sample, this clone is medium-sized. The gene calls are TRBV20-1 and TRBJ1-5; D not certain. Germline CDR1 reads DFQATT; CDR2 reads SNEGSKA (reference sequence). The CDR3 is made up of 13 amino acids. Trimming cost V 3 bases and J 5 bases, with 11 bases left between them. DNA of the CDR3: TGCAGTGCTAGTCCCGGGCGGGATCAGCCCCAGCATTTT. It codes for CSASPGRDQPQHF.

By share, this clone counts as medium-sized. V usage is TRBV7-9 and J usage is TRBJ1-2; D unresolved. Between the trimmed V and J ends, which lost 5 bases and 2 bases, there was a span of 15 bases. The CDR3 is made up of 15 amino acids. Germline-derived CDR1 and CDR2 are SEHNR and FQNEAQ (reference sequence). CDR3 bases: TGTGCCAGCAGCGTCGAGCGGGTGACGAACTATGGCTACACCTTC. It yields the protein CASSVERVTNYGYTF.

The sample holds many counts of this clone. The rearrangement links TRBV9 to TRBJ1-4, with D tentatively TRBD1 (5 bases). Germline V gene data show CDR1 as SGDLS and CDR2 as YYNGEE. The V end was cut by 4 bases, the J end by 3 bases, with 13 bases between. The CDR3 spans 15 residues. The chain's CDR3 is CASSPRGSPNEKLFF. The DNA for the CDR3 is TGTGCCAGCAGCCCCCGGGGCTCTCCTAATGAAAAACTGTTTTTT.

This clone was seen repeatedly, ten times or more. This rearrangement joins TRBV2 to TRBJ2-3, with D possibly TRBD2 on 5 matching bases. Germline values: CDR1 SNHLY, CDR2 FYNNEI. V shed 8 bases and J shed 0 bases, with 9 bases lying between them. This CDR3 comprises 13 residues. CDR3 sequence reads: CASGGFSTDTQYF. The CDR3 DNA reads as TGTGCCAGCGGAGGTTTCAGCACAGATACGCAGTATTTT.

This clone was detected only a few times. The chain uses TRBV12-3 or TRBV12-4 and TRBJ2-7, with TRBD2 matching over 12 bases. The CDR3 has 14 amino acids. V lost 5 bases and J lost 10; bases outside the gene matches: 9. CDR3 nucleotides: TGTGCCAGCAGTCGGACTAGCGGGGTTCCCGATCAGTACTTC. Its protein product is CASSRTSGVPDQYF.

This clone was observed at least ten times. V usage is TRBV6-1 and J usage is TRBJ1-4; D is uncertain. The V end was cut by 5 bases, the J end by 8 bases, with 15 bases between. Germline CDR1 and CDR2: MNHNS and SASEGT. The CDR3 runs 14 residues. The CDR3 loop reads CASSHDRRREKLFF. The DNA for the CDR3 is TGTGCCAGCAGTCACGACCGGAGGCGCGAAAAACTGTTTTTT.

CDR3 coding DNA: TGTGCCAGCAGGTCCGTCGCATCAGGTGTTTACGAGCAGTACGTC. Amino acid sequence: CASRSVASGVYEQYV. This chain uses TRBV27 with TRBJ2-7; no firm D call. Germline CDR1 and CDR2: MNHEY and SMNVEV (reference sequence). V gave up 6 bases and J gave up 4 bases, with 19 bases separating them. The CDR3 has 15 residues.

This clone has a count of ten or more. CDR3 sequence reads: CASSLGQGNTEAFF. CDR3 bases: TGTGCCAGCTCACTCGGACAGGGTAACACTGAAGCTTTCTTT. This chain connects TRBV18 to TRBJ1-1; 8 bases line up with TRBD1. Germline CDR1 KGHSH, CDR2 LQKENI. The J segment lost 2 bases and the V segment lost 4 bases, leaving 3 bases of the junction unmatched. This CDR3 region has 14 residues.

This clone showed up just a few times. The V call is TRBV6-1, the J call TRBJ1-5, with 8 positions matching TRBD1. The CDR3 has 15 amino acids. The V segment lost 6 bases and the J segment 6 bases; nucleotides outside the gene matches: 10. Germline V gene lookup returns CDR1 MNHNS and CDR2 SASEGT. This CDR3 is CASRTSGGAGQPQHF. The CDR3 DNA follows: TGTGCCAGCAGAACCTCAGGGGGCGCGGGTCAGCCCCAGCATTTT.

Relative to its sample, this clone is medium-sized. The chain couples TRBV5-5 to TRBJ2-5; 9 nucleotides match TRBD1. Germline assignment: CDR1 SGHKS and CDR2 YYEKEE (reference sequence). The CDR3 has 16 amino acids. With 2 bases clipped from V and 2 bases from J, the junction kept 7 bases outside the gene matches. CDR3 loop: CASSFSTGGGQETQYF. Written as DNA, the CDR3 is TGTGCCAGCAGCTTCTCGACAGGGGGAGGACAAGAGACCCAGTACTTC.

This clone counts as medium-sized. The genes are TRBV12-3 or TRBV12-4 and TRBJ2-3; D uncertain. CDR3 length: 15 amino acids. Trimming removed 5 bases at V and 6 bases at J, with 18 bases between. DNA for the CDR3: TGTGCCAGCAGTCCCCCTTATAGGCTCAGTGATACGCAGTATTTT. It translates to CASSPPYRLSDTQYF.

The sample holds a few counts of this clone. The V call is TRBV28, the J call TRBJ2-1; TRBD1 is a possible D gene (5 bases). The V and J ends lost 2 bases and 6 bases respectively, with 11 bases between them. The length of the CDR3 is 14 residues. In germline, CDR1 is MDHEN, CDR2 SYDVKM. DNA for the CDR3: TGTGCCAGCAGTTTAGCGGACACCTTCAATGAGCAGTTCTTC. Translating it yields CASSLADTFNEQFF.

This clone was detected only once. The gene calls are TRBV3-1 and TRBJ2-2; D gene ambiguous. V lost 1 base and J 6 bases, leaving 12 bases between the germline ends. This CDR3 spans 15 amino acids. Germline CDR1 reads LGHDT; CDR2 reads YNNKEL (reference sequence). CDR3 protein: CASSQAPYKAGELFF. DNA of the CDR3: TGTGCCAGCAGCCAAGCCCCCTACAAGGCCGGGGAGCTGTTTTTT.

The gene calls are TRBV7-3 and TRBJ2-7, with D possibly TRBD2 on 5 matching bases. The V gene lost 3 bases and the J gene lost 6 bases, with 12 bases spanning the gap. Germline loops: CDR1 SGHTA, CDR2 FQGTGA. This CDR3 contains 13 residues. The CDR3 nucleotides are TGTGCCAGCAGCTTCCTACAGCGGCCCGAGCAGTACGTC. It encodes CASSFLQRPEQYV.

This chain links TRBV20-1 with TRBJ2-1; TRBD2 matches 7 bases. Germline V lookup: CDR1 DFQATT, CDR2 SNEGSKA (reference sequence). After removal of 6 bases from V and 8 bases from J, the junction contained 13 bases not matched to a gene. The CDR3 has 14 amino acids. The CDR3 sequence: CSAGGWEGLDEQFF. The CDR3 DNA sequence: TGCAGTGCGGGAGGTTGGGAGGGCTTGGATGAGCAGTTCTTC.

The table lists this clone with a few counts. The chain has TRBV24-1 and TRBJ1-5, with D perhaps TRBD1 (5 bases). Germline V gene data show CDR1 as KGHDR and CDR2 as SFDVKD. V was shortened by 3 bases and J by 10 bases, with 15 bases between the two germline ends. The CDR3 runs 14 residues. CDR3 loop: CATSDGSGSHPQHF. CDR3 nucleotide sequence: TGTGCCACCAGTGATGGCTCAGGGTCCCATCCCCAGCATTTT.

About this clone: The sample contains more than one DNA sequence encoding this CDR3. This sequence joins TRBV28 and TRBJ1-4; no clear D. This CDR3 is built from 13 residues. V was clipped by 9 bases and J by 5 bases, with 13 bases between them. CDR1 MDHEN and CDR2 SYDVKM come from the germline V gene. The CDR3: CASSTPGNEKLFF. DNA for the CDR3: TGTGCCAGTAGTACCCCTGGGAATGAAAAACTGTTTTTT.